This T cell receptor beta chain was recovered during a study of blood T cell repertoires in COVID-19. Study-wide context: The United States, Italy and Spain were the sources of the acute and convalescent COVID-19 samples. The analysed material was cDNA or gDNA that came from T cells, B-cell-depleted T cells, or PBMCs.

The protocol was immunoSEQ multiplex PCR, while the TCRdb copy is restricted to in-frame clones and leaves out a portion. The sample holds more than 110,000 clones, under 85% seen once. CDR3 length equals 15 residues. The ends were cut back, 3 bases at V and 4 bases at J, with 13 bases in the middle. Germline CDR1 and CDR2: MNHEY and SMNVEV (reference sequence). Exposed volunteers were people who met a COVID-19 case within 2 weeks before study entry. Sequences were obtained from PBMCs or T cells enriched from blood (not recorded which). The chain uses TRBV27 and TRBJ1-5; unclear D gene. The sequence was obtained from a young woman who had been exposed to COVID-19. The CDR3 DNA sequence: TGTGCCAGCAGTTTGAACGGGGTTACAAATCAGCCCCAGCATTTT. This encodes CASSLNGVTNQPQHF.